This T cell receptor (beta chain) is drawn from a study of patients with pleural tuberculosis (dated by TCRdb to between 2012 and 2015). This clonotype turned up a few times. Its antigen target is currently unknown. It has no much larger one-base neighbor in the sample; base qualities were not kept. Reads for this sample came from an Illumina Genome Analyzer IIx. The public reads were quality trimmed at Q25 with fastp and then assembled into clones with MiXCR by TCRdb, keeping productive beta chains. Rows with a matching CDR3 protein are joined into one entry that keeps the most common DNA and genes. Counted in this sample were approximately 50,000 distinct CDR3 sequences; about 7.3% of them appeared once. Clones ranked in the top ten supply 15% to 20% of the sample. The source is a human donor with pleural tuberculosis.

The DNA is as follows: TGTGCCAGCAGCTTAGCGTACAGGGGGGATGAGCAGTTCTTC. Its translation reads: CASSLAYRGDEQFF. The rearrangement joined TRBV7-2 to TRBJ2-1, with 8 bases aligning to TRBD1. V has 0 bases trimmed and J has 8 bases trimmed; junction bases matching no gene number 3. Its CDR3 holds 14 amino acids, cysteine through phenylalanine. The retained sequence is limited to the CDR3, 42 bases, with the frame set at the first base. The germline V gene encodes CDR1 SGHTA and CDR2 FQGNSA.